The rows below give T cell receptor beta chains drawn from one sample of a study of response to subunit inactivated influenza vaccine. TCRdb processed the RT-PCR reads anew with MiXCR; each CDR3 protein has one entry. The table lists about 520,000 distinct CDR3 sequences, roughly 11% of them singletons. The sequenced sample was PBMCs from blood, obtained roughly 6 weeks after vaccination. Receptors originate from a man in his forties or fifties who received an inactivated influenza vaccine. CDR3s include the opening cysteine and the closing phenylalanine or tryptophan. D genes are given only for firm matches. The listing skips clone size in some rows; elsewhere it reads once, few, many or a size class.

D gene,V gene,clone size,J gene,CDR3 DNA,CDR3 protein
-,TRBV12-3/TRBV12-4,few,TRBJ2-3,TGTGCCAGCAGTAAAGAAGGTTACACAGATACGCAGTATTTT,CASSKEGYTDTQYF
TRBD1,TRBV5-1,many,TRBJ2-1,TGCGCCAGCAGCTGGACAGGGGGTAACAATGAGCAGTTCTTC,CASSWTGGNNEQFF
-,TRBV11-1,few,TRBJ2-7,TGTGCCAGCAGCTTACCGACTCGCGCCCGGGGGGCTCCCTCCTATGAGCAGTACTTC,CASSLPTRARGAPSYEQYF
-,TRBV20-1,many,TRBJ1-5,TGCAGTGCTAAGAGAGGGGGAACACAGAAAAATAGCAATCAGCCCCAGCATTTT,CSAKRGGTQKNSNQPQHF
-,TRBV29-1,many,TRBJ1-1,TGCAGCGTCGGGGCCTTGAACACTGAAGCTTTCTTT,CSVGALNTEAFF
-,TRBV20-1,few,TRBJ2-5,TGCAGTGCTGGTCGGACAGAGTTACAAGAGACCCAGTACTTC,CSAGRTELQETQYF
TRBD2,TRBV12-3/TRBV12-4,many,TRBJ2-3,TGTGCCAGCGACTTCGGACTAGCGGGGGGGCCGGGCACAGATACGCAGTATTTT,CASDFGLAGGPGTDTQYF
-,TRBV20-1,-,TRBJ1-5,TGCAGTGCACATGATCCTAATAGCAATCAGCCCCAGCATTTT,CSAHDPNSNQPQHF
-,TRBV28,many,TRBJ2-7,TGTGCCAGCATGTCGTCTAGCCGGTCCTACGAGCAGTACTTC,CASMSSSRSYEQYF
-,TRBV25-1,-,TRBJ2-1,TGTGCCAGCAGTGAATATGTGTCCCCAGGTAATGAGCAGTTCTTC,CASSEYVSPGNEQFF
TRBD1,TRBV27,many,TRBJ2-7,TGTGCCAGCAGTTCGACAGGGAACGAGCAGTACTTC,CASSSTGNEQYF
TRBD2,TRBV12-3/TRBV12-4,few,TRBJ2-3,TGTGCCAGCAGCTCCAGACTAGCGGGAGGGTACACAGATACGCAGTATTTT,CASSSRLAGGYTDTQYF
-,TRBV7-8,-,TRBJ2-6,TGTGCCAGCAGCCCTGGGCGGGGAGCCGGCTCTGGGGCCAACGTCCTGACTTTC,CASSPGRGAGSGANVLTF
TRBD1,TRBV6-1,few,TRBJ2-2,TGTGCCAGCAGTGGCGGGACAGGGGGCAACACCGGGGAGCTGTTTTTT,CASSGGTGGNTGELFF
-,TRBV20-1,few,TRBJ1-2,TGCAGTGCTAGAGATATCCTAACCGGCTATGGCTACACCTTC,CSARDILTGYGYTF
-,TRBV12-3/TRBV12-4,-,TRBJ2-1,TGTGCCAGCAGCCAGGGGGCGGGGGGTGAGCAGTTCTTC,CASSQGAGGEQFF
TRBD2,TRBV20-1,-,TRBJ2-7,TGCAGTGCTACCCCGGGACTAGCGGTGGGCCTAACCTACGAGCAGTACTTC,CSATPGLAVGLTYEQYF
-,TRBV5-4,-,TRBJ2-7,TGTGCCATCGGCTTGGGGCTCCCTTCCTACGAGCAGTACTTC,CAIGLGLPSYEQYF
-,TRBV20-1,many,TRBJ2-7,TGCAGTGCTAGAGTGCCAGGGAGGACCTACGAGCAGTACTTC,CSARVPGRTYEQYF
TRBD1,TRBV7-9,-,TRBJ2-1,TGTGCCAGCAGAGTAACCGGGACAGGGGTCACCTACAATGAGCAGTTCTTC,CASRVTGTGVTYNEQFF
-,TRBV14,-,TRBJ1-1,TGTGCCAGCAGCCAAGATAGCGTTTTCACTGAAGCTTTCTTT,CASSQDSVFTEAFF
-,TRBV15,-,TRBJ2-2,TGTGCCACCAGCAGATCCCTCACAAGCCAGGGTACGAACACCGGGGAGCTGTTTTTT,CATSRSLTSQGTNTGELFF
-,TRBV12-3/TRBV12-4,many,TRBJ1-1,TGTGCCAGCACCCGTGGGGAGGGCACTGAAGCTTTCTTT,CASTRGEGTEAFF
TRBD2,TRBV5-5,many,TRBJ2-1,TGTGCCAGCAGGGGACGGACTAGCGGGAGGGCCGTCAATGAGCAGTTCTTC,CASRGRTSGRAVNEQFF
-,TRBV5-5,-,TRBJ1-6,TGTGCCAGCAGCTTGGACAGTTCTCTCTATAATTCACCCCTCCACTTT,CASSLDSSLYNSPLHF
TRBD1,TRBV12-3/TRBV12-4,many,TRBJ2-7,TGTGCCAGCAGGGGGCAGGGGGACAGGGGCCACGAGCAGTACTTC,CASRGQGDRGHEQYF
-,TRBV5-1,few,TRBJ1-1,TGCGCCAGCAGGCCCGGGGGGGGGAACACTGAAGCTTTCTTT,CASRPGGGNTEAFF
-,TRBV11-2,few,TRBJ1-1,TGTGCCAGCAGCCTAGATAGTTACGGGACTGAAGCTTTCTTT,CASSLDSYGTEAFF
TRBD2,TRBV7-2,few,TRBJ2-3,TGTGCCAGCAGCCCCGCCCTGGCTAGCGGGAAGGATACGCAGTATTTT,CASSPALASGKDTQYF
-,TRBV20-1,few,TRBJ1-5,TGCAGTGCTCTGGGGGAGGGCAATCAGCCCCAGCATTTT,CSALGEGNQPQHF
-,TRBV20-1,few,TRBJ1-1,TGCAGTGCTAGATTGGCAGGACGTATGAACACTGAAGCTTTCTTT,CSARLAGRMNTEAFF
TRBD1,TRBV24-1,few,TRBJ2-7,TGTGCCACCAGTGATCCGGGGACAGGGGGCGAGCAGTACTTC,CATSDPGTGGEQYF
TRBD2,TRBV5-6,few,TRBJ2-1,TGTGCCAGCAGCCCGGGACTAGGCAATGAGCAGTTCTTC,CASSPGLGNEQFF
-,TRBV24-1,few,TRBJ2-3,TGTGCCACCAGTGATTTTTCTAGCGCCAATACGCAGTATTTT,CATSDFSSANTQYF
-,TRBV10-2,-,TRBJ1-5,TGCGCCAGCAGTGACAGGGTAGATCAGCCCCAGCATTTT,CASSDRVDQPQHF
-,TRBV4-2,few,TRBJ2-3,TGTGCCAGCAGCCAAAAAGCCCTTTCCGGGGGTAGCACAGATACGCAGTATTTT,CASSQKALSGGSTDTQYF
TRBD1,TRBV6-1,few,TRBJ1-5,TGTGCCAGCACTACAGGGGGTAATCAGCCCCAGCATTTT,CASTTGGNQPQHF
-,TRBV5-1,many,TRBJ2-7,TGCGCCAGCAGCTTGTTAGGGATCTCCTACGAGCAGTACTTC,CASSLLGISYEQYF
-,TRBV4-1,-,TRBJ2-2,TGCGCCAGCAGCCAAGGCCCCCGAAACACCGGGGAGCTGTTTTTT,CASSQGPRNTGELFF
TRBD1,TRBV15,-,TRBJ2-7,TGTGCCACCAGCAGCCGGGACAGGGGAAGCTACGAGCAGTACTTC,CATSSRDRGSYEQYF
-,TRBV5-1,many,TRBJ2-1,TGCGCCAGCAGCTTGGCCGCCACCTCCTACAATGAGCAGTTCTTC,CASSLAATSYNEQFF
-,TRBV20-1,-,TRBJ2-3,TGCAGTGCTGGGGGGACCGATCAGAACACAGATACGCAGTATTTT,CSAGGTDQNTDTQYF
-,TRBV12-3/TRBV12-4,-,TRBJ2-2,TGTGCCAGCGATCGCAGGTCCGAAAGCGCCAGGGAGCTGTTTTTT,CASDRRSESARELFF
-,TRBV20-1,few,TRBJ1-2,TGCAGTGCTAGACAGGGTTGGGGCTACACCTTC,CSARQGWGYTF
TRBD2,TRBV7-2,few,TRBJ2-3,TGTGCCAGCAGCTTAGCGGCTGCGGGGGGGCAAGATACGCAGTATTTT,CASSLAAAGGQDTQYF
TRBD1,TRBV4-2,few,TRBJ2-2,TGTGCCAGCAGCCAAGCCGGGACAGGGGGCACCGGGGAGCTGTTTTTT,CASSQAGTGGTGELFF